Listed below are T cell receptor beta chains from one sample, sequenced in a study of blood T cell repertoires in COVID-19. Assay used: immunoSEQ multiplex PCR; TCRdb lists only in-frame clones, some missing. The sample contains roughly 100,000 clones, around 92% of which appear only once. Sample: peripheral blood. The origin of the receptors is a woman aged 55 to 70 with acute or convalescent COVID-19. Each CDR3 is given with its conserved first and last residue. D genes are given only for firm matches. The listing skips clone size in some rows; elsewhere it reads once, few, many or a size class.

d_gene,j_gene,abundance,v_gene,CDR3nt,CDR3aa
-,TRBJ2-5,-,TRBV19,TGTGCCAGTAGCCCCAGGGGTGGGGAGACCCAGTACTTC,CASSPRGGETQYF
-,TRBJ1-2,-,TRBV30,TGTGCCTGGAGTGGAGGCTCCTTTGGCTACACCTTC,CAWSGGSFGYTF
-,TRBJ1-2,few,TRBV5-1,TGCGCCAGCAGCCCCGGGGGGGCGGAATACTATGGCTACACCTTC,CASSPGGAEYYGYTF
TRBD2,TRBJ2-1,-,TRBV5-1,TGCGCCAGCAGCTCCACTAGCGGGAGGGTAGGTGAGCAGTTCTTC,CASSSTSGRVGEQFF
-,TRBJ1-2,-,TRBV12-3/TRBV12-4,TGTGCCAGCAGTTCCGACTGGGACTATGGCTACACCTTC,CASSSDWDYGYTF
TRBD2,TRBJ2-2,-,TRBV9,TGTGCCAGCAGCGTAGCGAAGGGCGGGAGGTACAACACCGGGGAGCTGTTTTTT,CASSVAKGGRYNTGELFF
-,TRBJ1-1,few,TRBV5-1,TGCGCCAGCAGCTTTGCCGGGGACACTGAAGCTTTCTTT,CASSFAGDTEAFF
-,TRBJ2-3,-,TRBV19,TGTGCCAGTAGTTTCGGCAGGAAAACAGATACGCAGTATTTT,CASSFGRKTDTQYF
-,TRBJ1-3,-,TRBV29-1,TGCAGCGTTGAAGGTGTACGGGGAAACACCATATATTTT,CSVEGVRGNTIYF
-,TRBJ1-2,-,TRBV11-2,TGTGCCAGCAGCTTAGATCTGGACAGCTCCTATGGCTACACCTTC,CASSLDLDSSYGYTF
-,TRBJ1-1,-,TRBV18,TGTGCCAGCTCACCACCGTCCGGGGGTGAAGCTTTCTTT,CASSPPSGGEAFF
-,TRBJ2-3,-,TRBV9,TGTGCCAGCAACCACGGGTCTCTCACAGATACGCAGTATTTT,CASNHGSLTDTQYF
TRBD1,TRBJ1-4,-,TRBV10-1,TGCGCCAGCAACAACGACAGGGTCGACGCAACTAATGAAAAACTGTTTTTT,CASNNDRVDATNEKLFF
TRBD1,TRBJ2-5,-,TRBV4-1,TGCGCCAGCAGCCAAGACCGGGGACAGGGGGAGACCCAGTACTTC,CASSQDRGQGETQYF
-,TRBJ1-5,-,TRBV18,TGTGCCAGCTCACCGGGCAGGGCTCAGCCCCAGCATTTT,CASSPGRAQPQHF
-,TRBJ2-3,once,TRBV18,TGTGCCAGCTCACCCAACGGGTGGGATACGCAGTATTTT,CASSPNGWDTQYF
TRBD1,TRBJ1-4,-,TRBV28,TGTGCCAGCAGTTTCCAGGGACAGGGGCAGAGAAAACTGTTTTTT,CASSFQGQGQRKLFF
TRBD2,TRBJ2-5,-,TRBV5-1,TGCGCCAGCAGCTTGGGGGAGGGGAGGCTCGAGGCAGAGACCCAGTACTTC,CASSLGEGRLEAETQYF
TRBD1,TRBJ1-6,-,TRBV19,TGTGCCAGTAGCCCTCGACAGGGCTCACCCCTCCACTTT,CASSPRQGSPLHF
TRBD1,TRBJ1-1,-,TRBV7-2,TGTGCCAGCAGCGTGGACAGGGGACGCCAAAAAGCTTTCTTT,CASSVDRGRQKAFF
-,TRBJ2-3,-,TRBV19,TGTGCCAGTAGTATCCAGGGGCGGGGGCGTGCGACAGATACGCAGTATTTT,CASSIQGRGRATDTQYF
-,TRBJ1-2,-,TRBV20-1,TGCAGCGCGAGTGGGGGGCTGGAAAACTATGGCTACACCTTC,CSASGGLENYGYTF
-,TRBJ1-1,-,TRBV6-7,TGTGCCAGCAGTTATTGGAGCGGCACTGAAGCTTTCTTT,CASSYWSGTEAFF
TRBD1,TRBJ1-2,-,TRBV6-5,TGTGCCAGCAGGAGACAGGGGTATGGGTATGGCTACACCTTC,CASRRQGYGYGYTF
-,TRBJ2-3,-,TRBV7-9,TGTGCCAGCAGCTTAGACCTATTCACAGATACGCAGTATTTT,CASSLDLFTDTQYF
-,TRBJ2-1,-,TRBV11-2,TGTGCCAGCAGCTACCCCAGTACCAATGAGCAGTTCTTC,CASSYPSTNEQFF
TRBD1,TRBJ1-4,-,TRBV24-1,TGTGCCACCAGCCCGGGACAGGGTAGCGAAAAACTGTTTTTT,CATSPGQGSEKLFF
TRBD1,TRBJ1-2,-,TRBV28,TGTGCCAGCAGTTTGGGGCGGACGGCAGGGGGCGGATATGGCTACACCTTC,CASSLGRTAGGGYGYTF
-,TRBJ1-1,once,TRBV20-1,TGCAGTGCCCGAAAGGGGGAAGCTTTCTTT,CSARKGEAFF
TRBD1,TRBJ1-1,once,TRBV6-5,TGTGCCAGCAGTTCGACAGGGGACACTGAAGCTTTCTTT,CASSSTGDTEAFF
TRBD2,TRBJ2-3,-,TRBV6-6,TGTGCCAGCAGTTACAGTGCGGGGGTCACAGATACGCAGTATTTT,CASSYSAGVTDTQYF
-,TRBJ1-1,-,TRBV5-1,TGCGCCAGCAGCTTGGAAGGAGGATACACTGAAGCTTTCTTT,CASSLEGGYTEAFF
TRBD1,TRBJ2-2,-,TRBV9,TGTGCCAGCAGCCCCGGACAGGGTCTGACCGGGGAGCTGTTTTTT,CASSPGQGLTGELFF
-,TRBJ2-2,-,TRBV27,TGTGCCAGCAGACCTTGGGTCGGGACCGGGGAGCTGTTTTTT,CASRPWVGTGELFF
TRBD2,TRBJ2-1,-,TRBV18,TGTGCCAGCTCACCAGGTACTAGCGGGTCAGGTGGGATTGAGCAGTTCTTC,CASSPGTSGSGGIEQFF
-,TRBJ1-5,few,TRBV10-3,TGTGCCATCAGTGAGTCTAAGACAGGAGATAGCAATCAGCCCCAGCATTTT,CAISESKTGDSNQPQHF
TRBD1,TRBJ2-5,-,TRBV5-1,TGCGCCAGCAGCTTGGAAGGGACAGAGCAAGAGACCCAGTACTTC,CASSLEGTEQETQYF
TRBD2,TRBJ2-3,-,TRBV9,TGTGCCAGCAGTCTATCCGGACTAGGAGGTGGAGATACGCAGTATTTT,CASSLSGLGGGDTQYF
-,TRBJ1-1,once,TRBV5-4,TGTGCCAGCAGCCCAGGGTATAACACTGAAGCTTTCTTT,CASSPGYNTEAFF
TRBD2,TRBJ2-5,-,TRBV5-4,TGTGCCAGCAGCAAAGCGGGACCCCCCCAAGAGACCCAGTACTTC,CASSKAGPPQETQYF
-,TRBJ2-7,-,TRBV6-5,TGCACAGGGAAGGGCTACGAGCAGTACTTC,CTGKGYEQYF
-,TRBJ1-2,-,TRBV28,TGTGCCAGCAGTCCTCCTCTGGGAGGGAGTATCGGCTACACCTTC,CASSPPLGGSIGYTF
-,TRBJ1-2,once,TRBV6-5,TGTGCCAGCCTTGGAGGGTCGGATGGCTACACCTTC,CASLGGSDGYTF
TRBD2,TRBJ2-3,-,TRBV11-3,TGTGCCAGCAGCTTAGCAATTAGCGGGGGGGGGACAGATACGCAGTATTTT,CASSLAISGGGTDTQYF
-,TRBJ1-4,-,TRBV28,TGTGCCAGCAGTCTGGGGGGGTGGGGTGAAAAACTGTTTTTT,CASSLGGWGEKLFF